The sequence of this T cell receptor (beta chain) was determined in a study of early T cells in non-severe SARS-CoV-2 infection. Study-level information: The authors sequenced bulk RNA from unsorted whole blood, leaving chains unpaired.

This clonotype was found many times. Antigen specificity is unknown. Trimming shortened V by 1 base and J by 7 bases, and 8 bases separated the two germline ends. Germline CDR1 reads SGHTA; CDR2 reads FQGTGA. This CDR3 has 14 residues. The protocol attached unique molecular identifiers to individual cDNA molecules. TCRdb reanalysed the 5' RACE reads using MiXCR and keeps one entry per CDR3 protein. This sample has about 22,000 distinct CDR3 sequences, with around 3.5% found just once. Notes on the study in general: Matching results from VDJdb favored anti-spike CD8 responses, leaving private and CD4 specificities undetected.

Sequenced material: whole blood. V usage is TRBV7-3 and J usage is TRBJ1-6; unclear D gene. This TCR came from an adult who was a healthcare worker with PCR-confirmed SARS-CoV-2 infection or an uninfected control (not recorded which). Here the CDR3 reads CASSLNPGNSPLHF. CDR3 nucleotides: TGTGCCAGCAGCTTAAACCCCGGGAATTCACCCCTCCACTTT.